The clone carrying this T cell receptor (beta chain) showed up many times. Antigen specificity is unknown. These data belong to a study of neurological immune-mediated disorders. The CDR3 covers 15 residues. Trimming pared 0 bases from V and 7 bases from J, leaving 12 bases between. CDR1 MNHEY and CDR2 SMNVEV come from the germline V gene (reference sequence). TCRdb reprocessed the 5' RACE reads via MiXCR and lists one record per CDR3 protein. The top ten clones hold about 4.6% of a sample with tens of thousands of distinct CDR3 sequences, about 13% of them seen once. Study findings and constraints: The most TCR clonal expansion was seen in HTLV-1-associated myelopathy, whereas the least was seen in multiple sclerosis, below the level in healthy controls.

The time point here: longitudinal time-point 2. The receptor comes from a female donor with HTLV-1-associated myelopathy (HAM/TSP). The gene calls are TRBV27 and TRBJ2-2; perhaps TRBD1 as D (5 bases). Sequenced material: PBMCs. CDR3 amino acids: CASSLSRTQGGELFF. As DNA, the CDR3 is TGTGCCAGCAGTTTATCCAGGACCCAGGGCGGGGAGCTGTTTTTT.